The clone carrying this TCR beta chain was counted between two and nine times. Its specificity is unknown. CDR1 and CDR2 (germline): PRHDT, FYEKMQ (reference sequence). V was trimmed by 4 bases and J by 4 bases, leaving 12 bases between them. The CDR3 is 14 amino acids. The source of the sample is a study of cytomegalovirus exposure and HLA in healthy donors. The PCR employed 60 Vbeta primers together with 13 Jbeta primers. TCRdb's table, derived via immunoSEQ multiplex PCR, lists solely in-frame clones and lacks some. This table has about 120,000 clones, more than 55% appearing once. Overall study results and limits: Donor immune exposure was known only as CMV serostatus.

This clonotype was sampled from a man aged 18 to 29 in good health and CMV-seronegative. Material for sequencing was PBMCs. The chain uses TRBV13 and TRBJ2-3, with TRBD1 as a possible D gene (7 bases). The CDR3 loop reads CASSSGQRADTQYF. The CDR3 nucleotides read TGTGCCAGCAGCTCGGGACAGCGGGCAGATACGCAGTATTTT. The full variable domain, its missing parts supplied by reference TRBV13 and TRBJ2-3, is AAGVIQSPRHLIKEKRETATLKCYPIPRHDTVYWYQQGPGQDPQFLISFYEKMQSDKGSIPDRFSAQQFSDYHSELNMSSLELGDSALYFCASSSGQRADTQYFGPGTRLTVL.